One and the same sample provided the 27 T cell receptor beta chains below, sequenced in a study of identifying expanded T cells in peripheral blood. Using immunoSEQ multiplex PCR, the repertoire was profiled, and TCRdb retains in-frame clones only, with some absent. This sample carries about 91,000 clones, roughly 90% of them seen once, and the ten largest clones take 3.5% to 4.5%. Source material: blood. The source is a person between 18 and 69 years old in good health.

This chain uses TRBV7-3 with TRBJ2-3; 9 nucleotides agree with TRBD1. The V gene's germline CDR1 is SGHTA and CDR2 FQGTGA. The CDR3 totals 15 residues. V trimming: 2 bases; J trimming: 3 bases; junction bases outside the gene matches: 3. Here the CDR3 DNA reads TGTGCCAGCAGCTTAGGGACAGGGTATACAGATACGCAGTATTTT. This translates into CASSLGTGYTDTQYF.

The chain carries TRBV5-8 and TRBJ2-5; D could derive from TRBD1 or TRBD2 (6 bases each). V dropped 3 bases and J dropped 3 bases, with 21 bases sitting between them. The CDR3 covers 17 residues. Germline lookup yields CDR1 SGHTS and CDR2 YDEGEE. The CDR3 reads CASSWDGGQGRKETQYF. Here the CDR3 DNA reads TGTGCCAGCAGCTGGGATGGGGGGCAGGGCAGAAAAGAGACCCAGTACTTC.

The chain joins TRBV28 to TRBJ1-5, with a possible D match to TRBD1 (6 bases). Trimming shortened V by 4 bases and J by 2 bases, and 9 bases separated the two germline ends. The CDR3 spans 14 residues. The V gene's germline CDR1 is MDHEN and CDR2 SYDVKM. The CDR3 nucleotides are TGTGCCAGCAGTTGGGGGCAGGGCAATCAGCCCCAGCATTTT. Encoded protein: CASSWGQGNQPQHF.

This chain links TRBV11-2 with TRBJ1-2; D is ambiguous. The CDR3 extends over 14 amino acids. The ends were cut back, 0 bases at V and 7 bases at J, with 12 bases in the middle. CDR1 SGHAT and CDR2 FQNNGV come from the germline V gene. Here the CDR3 DNA reads TGTGCCAGCAGCTTAGAAGCGGCCCTTGGTGGCTACACCTTC. It translates to CASSLEAALGGYTF.

This chain connects TRBV10-2 to TRBJ1-1; weak D call: TRBD1 (5 bases). With 4 bases removed from V and 11 bases from J, the gap between germline ends came to 23 bases. There are 15 residues in the CDR3. Per the germline V gene, CDR1 is WSHSY and CDR2 is SAAADI. CDR3 DNA: TGCGCCAGCAGTGTTTCCGGTTCCGGAGGGGTAGGTGCTTTCTTT. This gives the protein CASSVSGSGGVGAFF.

The rearrangement joins TRBV7-6 to TRBJ2-3; 12 positions agree with TRBD2. Germline V CDR1 and CDR2: SGHVS, FNYEAQ. The CDR3 loop spans 15 amino acids. V lost 5 bases to trimming and J lost 6 bases; unmatched junction nucleotides: 6. The CDR3 DNA follows: TGTGCCAGCAGCCAGACTAGCGGGGGATCGGATACGCAGTATTTT. It is translated as CASSQTSGGSDTQYF.

The sample holds one count of this clone. This sequence joins TRBV7-6 and TRBJ2-7, with TRBD1 matching over 7 bases. V was pared by 1 base and J by 4 bases, with 4 bases of the junction left unmatched. CDR1 is SGHVS and CDR2 is FNYEAQ in the germline V gene. This CDR3 is 14 amino acids long. The CDR3 DNA follows: TGTGCCAGCAGCTTAGAGACAGGGTGGTACGAGCAGTACTTC. Amino acid sequence: CASSLETGWYEQYF. Full variable domain (missing parts from reference TRBV7-6 and TRBJ2-7): GAGVSQSPRYKVTKRGQDVALRCDPISGHVSLYWYRQALGQGPEFLTYFNYEAQQDKSGLPNDRFSAERPEGSISTLTIQRTEQRDSAMYRCASSLETGWYEQYFGPGTRLTVT.

The rearrangement joins TRBV2 to TRBJ2-3; D remains unclear. CDR3 length equals 13 residues. The germline V and J ends were trimmed by 8 bases and 2 bases, with 11 bases remaining between them. Germline values: CDR1 SNHLY, CDR2 FYNNEI. CDR3 in DNA: TGTGCCAGCGGGCCCTTAATCACAGATACGCAGTATTTT. Translating gives CASGPLITDTQYF.

This clone was seen more than once but under ten times. This rearrangement joins TRBV14 to TRBJ1-2; TRBD1 matches at 9 bases. This CDR3 is 15 amino acids long. V lost 1 base and J lost 2; bases outside the gene matches: 2. Germline V CDR1 and CDR2: SGHDN, FVKESK. The chain's CDR3 is CASSQVGQGNYGYTF. The CDR3 nucleotides are TGTGCCAGCAGCCAAGTCGGACAGGGGAACTATGGCTACACCTTC.

CDR3 coding DNA: TGTGCCTGGAGCTGGGGAGATAATTCACCCCTCCACTTT. This gives the protein CAWSWGDNSPLHF. V gene TRBV30 combines with J gene TRBJ1-6; D is undetermined. Germline V lookup: CDR1 GTSNPN, CDR2 SVGIG (reference sequence). The V end lost 3 bases, the J end lost 5 bases, and 8 bases lay between the germline ends. This CDR3 has 13 amino acids.

This clone occurred once. V is TRBV9 and J is TRBJ1-3; 9 positions agree with TRBD1. CDR3 size: 16 residues. The J segment lost 4 bases and the V segment lost 0 bases, leaving 5 bases of the junction unmatched. The germline V gene has CDR1 SGDLS and CDR2 YYNGEE. The CDR3 loop reads CASSVGGTGKGNTIYF. The CDR3 DNA reads as TGTGCCAGCAGCGTAGGAGGGACAGGGAAAGGAAACACCATATATTTT.

This clone is a singleton in its sample. The V gene is TRBV18, the J gene TRBJ2-1; D unresolved. The CDR3 is 14 amino acids. Trimming took off 6 bases at V and 4 bases at J, with 13 bases between the two ends. Germline V CDR1 and CDR2: KGHSH, LQKENI. This chain's CDR3 is CASSIDPVYNEQFF. The CDR3 region has the DNA TGTGCCAGCTCCATAGACCCGGTATACAATGAGCAGTTCTTC.

This clone showed up just once. The genes are TRBV7-3 and TRBJ1-1; D unresolved. Trimming stripped 3 bases from V and 4 bases from J, with 9 bases between. CDR1 and CDR2 from the germline V gene are SGHTA and FQGTGA. The CDR3 runs 13 residues. CDR3 residues: CASSFGQSTEAFF. The CDR3 DNA follows: TGTGCCAGCAGCTTCGGGCAGTCCACTGAAGCTTTCTTT.

This rearrangement joins TRBV19 to TRBJ2-2; 7 positions agree with TRBD1. J gave up 6 bases and V 4 bases, and 2 bases lay outside the gene matches. Germline V lookup: CDR1 LNHDA, CDR2 SQIVND (reference sequence). There are 13 residues in the CDR3. The CDR3: CASSKDRAGELFF. The DNA for the CDR3 is TGTGCCAGTAGTAAAGACAGGGCCGGGGAGCTGTTTTTT. Based on the CDR3 plus reference TRBV19 and TRBJ2-2, the full variable domain is DGGITQSPKYLFRKEGQNVTLSCEQNLNHDAMYWYRQDPGQGLRLIYYSQIVNDFQKGDIAEGYSVSREKKESFPLTVTSAQKNPTAFYLCASSKDRAGELFFGEGSRLTVL.

The rearrangement joins TRBV6-1 to TRBJ1-5, with D unclear. Trimming removed 0 bases at V and 5 bases at J, with 5 bases between. The CDR3 sequence is 13 residues long. Germline V gene data show CDR1 as MNHNS and CDR2 as SASEGT. CDR3 residues: CASSEAWDQPQHF. CDR3 sequence (DNA): TGTGCCAGCAGTGAAGCTTGGGATCAGCCCCAGCATTTT.

Note on this clone: One end of the junction is discordant with germline, which a read error may explain. This sequence joins TRBV28 and TRBJ2-3, with unresolved D. Germline loops: CDR1 MDHEN, CDR2 SYDVKM. The CDR3 is made up of 13 amino acids. For the CDR3, the DNA is TGTGCCAGCAGTTTACAACACACAACGGACCCGTCCTTT. Its protein is CASSLQHTTDPSF. Based on the CDR3 plus reference TRBV28 and TRBJ2-3, the full variable domain is DVKVTQSSRYLVKRTGEKVFLECVQDMDHENMFWYRQDPGLGLRLIYFSYDVKMKEKGDIPEGYSVSREKKERFSLILESASTNQTSMYLCASSLQHTTDPSFGPGTRLTVL.

J is TRBJ2-1 and V is TRBV7-9; D tentatively fits TRBD1 or TRBD2 (5 bases each). This CDR3 spans 15 amino acids. Trimming left V 4 bases short and J 2 bases short, with 12 bases between. The V gene's germline CDR1 is SEHNR and CDR2 FQNEAQ (reference sequence). This CDR3 is CASSSRGAPYNEQFF. CDR3 bases: TGTGCCAGCAGCTCGAGGGGTGCCCCCTACAATGAGCAGTTCTTC. Supplemented by reference TRBV7-9 and TRBJ2-1, the full variable domain reads DTGVSQNPRHKITKRGQNVTFRCDPISEHNRLYWYRQTLGQGPEFLTYFQNEAQLEKSRLLSDRFSAERPKGSFSTLEIQRTEQGDSAMYLCASSSRGAPYNEQFFGPGTRLTVL.

The rearrangement uses TRBV5-1 and TRBJ1-2; 7 bases are a match to TRBD1. From germline, CDR1 is SGHRS and CDR2 YFSETQ. V dropped 1 base and J dropped 6; count of bases not matched to a gene: 15. The CDR3 has 17 residues. The CDR3 sequence: CASSLIEGGADDDGYTF. CDR3 nucleotides: TGCGCCAGCAGCTTGATTGAAGGGGGCGCGGATGATGATGGCTACACCTTC.

The rearrangement uses TRBV30 and TRBJ2-5, with D possibly TRBD2 on 6 matching bases. CDR1 GTSNPN and CDR2 SVGIG come from the germline V gene (reference sequence). The V end lost 5 bases, the J end lost 0 bases, and 16 bases lay between the germline ends. This CDR3 has 15 residues. This CDR3 reads CAWGPGTRYQETQYF. The CDR3 coding sequence is TGTGCCTGGGGACCCGGGACTCGGTACCAAGAGACCCAGTACTTC.

The gene calls are TRBV4-3 and TRBJ1-5; D uncertain. The CDR3 spans 14 residues. Germline CDR1 is LGHNA and CDR2 is YSLEER. V was clipped by 0 bases and J by 4 bases, with 7 bases between them. The CDR3 nucleotides are TGCGCCAGCAGCCAAGAAGCGTCAAATCAGCCCCAGCATTTT. Translated, it gives CASSQEASNQPQHF.

The genes are TRBV10-3 and TRBJ2-3, with D perhaps TRBD2 (5 bases). Germline-derived CDR1 and CDR2 are ENHRY and SYGVKD. The CDR3 is 14 amino acids. The ends were cut back, 6 bases at V and 0 bases at J, with 10 bases in the middle. CDR3 amino acids: CAISGGRSTDTQYF. In nucleotides, the CDR3 is TGTGCCATCAGCGGAGGTAGGAGCACAGATACGCAGTATTTT.

This clone was counted between two and nine times. The rearrangement links TRBV14 to TRBJ2-7; 8 positions match TRBD1. The CDR3 is made up of 14 amino acids. The trim removed 4 bases at V and 2 bases at J, leaving 4 bases unmatched. Germline V gives CDR1 SGHDN, CDR2 FVKESK. The CDR3 here is CASSRTGNPYEQYF. The CDR3 DNA reads as TGTGCCAGCAGCCGGACAGGGAACCCCTACGAGCAGTACTTC.

The chain links TRBV19 to TRBJ1-5, with 8 positions matching TRBD1. In germline, CDR1 is LNHDA, CDR2 SQIVND (reference sequence). The junction had 17 bases not matched to a gene; V was cut back by 3 bases and J by 7 bases. The CDR3 runs 18 residues. As DNA, the CDR3 is TGTGCCAGTAGTATGGTAGGACAGGGTGGGAGCAGGGCGCAGCCCCAGCATTTT. Residues: CASSMVGQGGSRAQPQHF.

The chain combines TRBV7-8 with TRBJ2-2; D is unresolved. Germline CDR1 reads SGHVS; CDR2 reads FQNEAQ. This CDR3 spans 14 amino acids. The ends were cut back, 8 bases at V and 6 bases at J, with 16 bases in the middle. This CDR3 reads CASLQAIIPGELFF. The DNA of the CDR3 is TGTGCCAGCCTCCAGGCGATTATCCCCGGGGAGCTGTTTTTT.

This sequence joins TRBV5-1 and TRBJ1-6, with a possible D match to TRBD1 (5 bases). V was pared by 4 bases and J by 5 bases, with 10 bases between. The CDR3 consists of 14 residues. Looked up from germline, CDR1 is SGHRS and CDR2 is YFSETQ. CDR3 nucleotides: TGCGCCAGCAGCGCCGGACAAGATAATTCACCCCTCCACTTT. Its translation is CASSAGQDNSPLHF.

The DNA of the CDR3 is TGTGCCAGCAGTTCTAGGGACCATACCTACGAGCAGTACTTC. Encoded protein: CASSSRDHTYEQYF. This chain connects TRBV28 to TRBJ2-7; D is perhaps TRBD1 or TRBD2 (5 bases each). Between the trimmed V and J ends, which lost 4 bases and 2 bases, there was a span of 12 bases. The CDR3 totals 14 residues. Germline values: CDR1 MDHEN, CDR2 SYDVKM.

The chain has TRBV5-1 and TRBJ2-7, with TRBD1 matching 10 bases. The CDR3 totals 14 residues. V lost 1 base and J lost 4; bases outside the gene matches: 2. Germline CDR1 and CDR2: SGHRS and YFSETQ. CDR3: CASSLRQGAYEQYF. Here the CDR3 DNA reads TGCGCCAGCAGCTTGAGACAGGGGGCTTACGAGCAGTACTTC.